This paragraph reports one TCR beta chain. Antigen specificity is unknown. The data originate from a study of vaccination effects on CD4 cells after COVID-19. CDR1 is SGHRS and CDR2 is YFSETQ in the germline V gene. V was shortened by 6 bases and J by 8 bases, with 23 bases between the two germline ends. This CDR3 has 15 residues. Sequencing in the ViraFEST assay came after antigen-specific CD4+ T cells had been expanded with viral peptide pools, which were used to stimulate PBMC. CD4+ T cell isolation took place after about 11 days of culture. Participants completed two doses of the BNT162b2 or mRNA-1273 vaccine. Here immunoSEQ multiplex PCR was the method, and the copy in TCRdb shows in-frame clones only, minus some. The sample consists of about 16,000 clones, roughly 70% of them appearing once.

This chain joins TRBV5-1 and TRBJ1-2, with D possibly TRBD1 on 6 matching bases. This specimen consisted of CD4+ T cells from PBMCs cultured with SARS-CoV-2 spike peptides, obtained after COVID-19 vaccination. This clonotype was obtained from a human donor who received a COVID-19 vaccine. The CDR3 bases are TGCGCCAGCACCCCGGACAGCAAAGTCTCTCTCGGCTACACCTTC. Protein: CASTPDSKVSLGYTF.